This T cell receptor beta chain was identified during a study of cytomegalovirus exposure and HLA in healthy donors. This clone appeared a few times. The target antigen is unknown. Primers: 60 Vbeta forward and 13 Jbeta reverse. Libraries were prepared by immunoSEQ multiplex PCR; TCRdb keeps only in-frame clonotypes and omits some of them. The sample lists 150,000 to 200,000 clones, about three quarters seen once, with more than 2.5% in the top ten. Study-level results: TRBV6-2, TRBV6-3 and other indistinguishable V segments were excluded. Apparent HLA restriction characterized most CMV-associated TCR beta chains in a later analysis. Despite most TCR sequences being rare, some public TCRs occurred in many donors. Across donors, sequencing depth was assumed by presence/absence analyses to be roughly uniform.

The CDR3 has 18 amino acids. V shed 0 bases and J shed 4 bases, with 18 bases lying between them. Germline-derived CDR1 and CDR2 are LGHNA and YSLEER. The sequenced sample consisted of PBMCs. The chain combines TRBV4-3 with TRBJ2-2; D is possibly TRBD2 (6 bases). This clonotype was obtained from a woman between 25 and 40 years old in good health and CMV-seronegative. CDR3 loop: CASSQDEVLASSTGELFF. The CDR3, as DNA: TGCGCCAGCAGCCAAGATGAGGTACTAGCATCGAGCACCGGGGAGCTGTTTTTT.